A selection of T cell receptor beta chains follows, all from one sample in a study of siplizumab effects on memory and regulatory T cells. Assay: immunoSEQ multiplex PCR; the TCRdb copy retains only in-frame clones and omits some. The repertoire holds approximately 97,000 clones, with roughly 92% as singletons. Material for sequencing was CD4+ T cells sorted from blood. The origin of the receptors is a human donor in good health. The CDR3 runs from the conserved cysteine through the conserved F or W. A D gene is named only where the DNA matches it firmly. Expanded clones get a size class; other rows say once, few or many, or leave the size out.

J | size | V | D | CDR3 | DNA
TRBJ1-4 | . | TRBV19 | . | CASSIMGGSREKLFF | TGTGCCAGTAGTATTATGGGTGGCAGCAGAGAAAAACTGTTTTTT
TRBJ2-1 | . | TRBV5-5 | . | CASSSRRGSGYNEQFF | TGTGCCAGCAGCTCTCGGAGAGGTAGTGGATACAATGAGCAGTTCTTC
TRBJ2-5 | . | TRBV19 | . | CASSITGEATQYF | TGTGCCAGTAGTATAACAGGAGAGGCCACCCAGTACTTC
TRBJ1-2 | . | TRBV5-1 | TRBD1 | CASSLADRGDGYTF | TGCGCCAGCAGCTTGGCGGACAGGGGCGATGGCTACACCTTC
TRBJ1-3 | . | TRBV23-1 | . | CASSKGFPTGRNTIYF | TGCGCCAGCAGCAAAGGGTTTCCGACAGGCAGAAACACCATATATTTT
TRBJ2-1 | . | TRBV6-5 | TRBD2 | CASSYVLAGGSNEQFF | TGTGCCAGCAGTTACGTACTAGCGGGAGGGTCTAATGAGCAGTTCTTC
TRBJ2-3 | . | TRBV7-2 | TRBD2 | CASSTRLAGATDTQYF | TGTGCCAGCAGCACCCGACTAGCGGGAGCAACAGATACGCAGTATTTT
TRBJ1-1 | . | TRBV5-1 | . | CASSYTGSLKAFF | TGCGCCAGCAGCTATACAGGCTCACTGAAAGCTTTCTTT
TRBJ2-2 | . | TRBV18 | TRBD1 | CASSPPGDRDTGELFF | TGTGCCAGCTCCCCACCCGGGGACAGGGACACCGGGGAGCTGTTTTTT
TRBJ1-1 | . | TRBV5-4 | . | CAAKEGMNTEAFF | TGTGCCGCGAAGGAGGGGATGAACACTGAAGCTTTCTTT
TRBJ1-2 | once | TRBV5-6 | . | CASSYGRDGLFGYTF | TGTGCCAGCAGCTACGGACGGGACGGCTTATTCGGCTACACCTTC
TRBJ1-1 | . | TRBV2 | . | CASSNWGGDFEAFF | TGTGCCAGCTCCAATTGGGGGGGGGATTTTGAAGCTTTCTTT
TRBJ2-3 | once | TRBV10-1 | . | CASSREDTQYF | TGCGCCAGTTCGCGGGAAGATACGCAGTATTTT
TRBJ2-1 | . | TRBV11-2 | . | CASSLGGGYSYNEQFF | TGTGCCAGCAGCTTGGGGGGCGGTTACTCCTACAATGAGCAGTTCTTC
TRBJ2-1 | . | TRBV5-5 | . | CASSYYTGMSPFF | TGTGCCAGCAGCTACTATACCGGGATGAGTCCGTTCTTC
TRBJ2-3 | . | TRBV2 | . | CASALATDTQYF | TGTGCCAGCGCCTTGGCCACAGATACGCAGTATTTT
TRBJ2-7 | once | TRBV29-1 | . | CSVGAGAYEQYF | TGCAGCGTTGGGGCAGGCGCCTACGAGCAGTACTTC
TRBJ2-1 | . | TRBV5-1 | TRBD2 | CASSLAVGAGGNEQFF | TGCGCCAGCAGCTTGGCGGTTGGGGCGGGAGGCAATGAGCAGTTCTTC
TRBJ2-7 | . | TRBV11-3 | TRBD2 | CASSLTTSGTYEQYF | TGTGCCAGCAGCCTCACGACTAGCGGGACGTACGAGCAGTACTTC
TRBJ1-2 | . | TRBV7-2 | TRBD1 | CASSPDRVYGYTF | TGTGCCAGCAGCCCGGACAGGGTCTATGGCTACACCTTC
TRBJ2-2 | . | TRBV9 | . | CASSVFSGAIGELFF | TGTGCCAGCAGCGTATTCTCGGGAGCGATCGGGGAGCTGTTTTTT
TRBJ2-2 | . | TRBV7-9 | TRBD1 | CASSPGQRTGELFF | TGTGCCAGCAGCCCGGGACAGAGAACCGGGGAGCTGTTTTTT